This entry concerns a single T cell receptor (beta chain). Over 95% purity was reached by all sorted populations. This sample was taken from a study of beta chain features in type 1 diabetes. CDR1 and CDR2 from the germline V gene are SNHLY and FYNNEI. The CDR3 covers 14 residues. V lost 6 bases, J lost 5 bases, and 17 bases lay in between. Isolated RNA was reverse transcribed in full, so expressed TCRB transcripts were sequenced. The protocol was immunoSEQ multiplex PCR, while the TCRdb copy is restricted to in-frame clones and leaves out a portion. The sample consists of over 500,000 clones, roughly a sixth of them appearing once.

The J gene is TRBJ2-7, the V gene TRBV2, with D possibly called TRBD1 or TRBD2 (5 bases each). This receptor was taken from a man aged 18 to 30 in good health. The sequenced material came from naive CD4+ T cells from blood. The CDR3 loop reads CASRGTDPGHEQYF. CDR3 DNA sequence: TGTGCCAGCAGAGGGACCGACCCAGGACACGAGCAGTACTTC.